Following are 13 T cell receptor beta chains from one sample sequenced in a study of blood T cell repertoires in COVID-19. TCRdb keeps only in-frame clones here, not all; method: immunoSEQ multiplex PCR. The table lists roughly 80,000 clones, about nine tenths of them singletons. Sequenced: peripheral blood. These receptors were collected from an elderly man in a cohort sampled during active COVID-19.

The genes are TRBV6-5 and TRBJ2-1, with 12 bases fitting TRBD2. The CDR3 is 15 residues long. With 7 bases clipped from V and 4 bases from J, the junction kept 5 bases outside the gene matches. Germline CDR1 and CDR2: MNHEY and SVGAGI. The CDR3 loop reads CASKLLAGGYNEQFF. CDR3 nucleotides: TGTGCCAGCAAACTACTAGCGGGGGGTTACAATGAGCAGTTCTTC.

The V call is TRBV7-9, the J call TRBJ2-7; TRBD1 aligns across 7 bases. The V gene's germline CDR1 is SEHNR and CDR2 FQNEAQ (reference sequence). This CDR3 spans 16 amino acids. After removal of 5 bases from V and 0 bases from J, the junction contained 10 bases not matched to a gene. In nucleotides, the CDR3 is TGTGCCAGCAGCACCTCGGACAGGACTTTCTCCTACGAGCAGTACTTC. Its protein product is CASSTSDRTFSYEQYF.

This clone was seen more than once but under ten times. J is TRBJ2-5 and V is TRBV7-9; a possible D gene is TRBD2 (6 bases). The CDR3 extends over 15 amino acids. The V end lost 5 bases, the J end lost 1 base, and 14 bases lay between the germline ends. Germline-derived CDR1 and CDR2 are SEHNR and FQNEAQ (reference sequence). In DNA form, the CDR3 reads TGTGCCAGCAGCCGGGACTCTGGGGGCCAAGAGACCCAGTACTTC. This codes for CASSRDSGGQETQYF.

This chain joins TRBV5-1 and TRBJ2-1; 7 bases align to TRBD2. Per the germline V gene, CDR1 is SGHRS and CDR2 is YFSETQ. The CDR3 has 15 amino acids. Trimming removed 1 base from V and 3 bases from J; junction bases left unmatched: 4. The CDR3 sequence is CASSLLAGDYNEQFF. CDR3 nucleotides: TGCGCCAGCAGCTTGCTTGCGGGGGACTACAATGAGCAGTTCTTC.

As DNA, the CDR3 is TGTGCCAGCAGCCAACCAGGGGGCGAAAACACCGGGGAGCTGTTTTTT. This translates into CASSQPGGENTGELFF. The chain joins TRBV3-1 (or the pseudogene TRBV3-2) to TRBJ2-2; 8 bases are shared with TRBD1. The CDR3 has 16 amino acids. CDR1 is LGHDT and CDR2 is YNNKEL in the germline V gene (reference sequence). J gave up 2 bases and V 2 bases, and 4 bases lay outside the gene matches.

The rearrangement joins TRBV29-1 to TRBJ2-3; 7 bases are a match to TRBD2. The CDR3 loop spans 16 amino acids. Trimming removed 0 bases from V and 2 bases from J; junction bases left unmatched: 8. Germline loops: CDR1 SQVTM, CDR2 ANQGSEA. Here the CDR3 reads CSVEDPSGGVTDTQYF. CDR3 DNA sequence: TGCAGCGTTGAAGATCCTAGCGGAGGGGTCACAGATACGCAGTATTTT.

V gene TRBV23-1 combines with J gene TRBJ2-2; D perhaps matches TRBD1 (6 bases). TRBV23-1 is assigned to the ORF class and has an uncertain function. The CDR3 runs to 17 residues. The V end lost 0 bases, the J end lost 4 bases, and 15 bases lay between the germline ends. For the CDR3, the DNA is TGCGCCAGCAGTCAATCGGGGGCAAACAAATCCACCGGGGAGCTGTTTTTT. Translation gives CASSQSGANKSTGELFF.

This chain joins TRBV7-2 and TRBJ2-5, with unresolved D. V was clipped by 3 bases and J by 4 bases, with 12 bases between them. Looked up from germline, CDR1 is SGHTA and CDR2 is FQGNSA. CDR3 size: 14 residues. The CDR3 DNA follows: TGTGCCAGCAGCTTTTTAGCATCAAGAGAGACCCAGTACTTC. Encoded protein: CASSFLASRETQYF.

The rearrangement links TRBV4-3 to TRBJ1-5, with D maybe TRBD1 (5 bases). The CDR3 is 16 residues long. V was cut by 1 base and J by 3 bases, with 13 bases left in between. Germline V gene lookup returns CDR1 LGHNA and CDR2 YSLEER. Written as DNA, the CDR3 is TGCGCCAGCAGCCAAGTCTTGGGGCAGCACAATCAGCCCCAGCATTTT. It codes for CASSQVLGQHNQPQHF.

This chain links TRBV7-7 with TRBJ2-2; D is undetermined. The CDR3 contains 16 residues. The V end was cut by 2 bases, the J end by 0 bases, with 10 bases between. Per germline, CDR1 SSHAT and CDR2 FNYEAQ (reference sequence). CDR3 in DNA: TGTGCCAGCAGCTTACAGGTCCTGTCGAACACCGGGGAGCTGTTTTTT. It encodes CASSLQVLSNTGELFF.

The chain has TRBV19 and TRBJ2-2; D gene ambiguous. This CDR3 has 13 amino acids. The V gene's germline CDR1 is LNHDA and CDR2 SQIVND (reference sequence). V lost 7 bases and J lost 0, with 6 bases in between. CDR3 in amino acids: CASTLANTGELFF. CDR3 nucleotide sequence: TGTGCCAGTACTCTAGCGAACACCGGGGAGCTGTTTTTT.

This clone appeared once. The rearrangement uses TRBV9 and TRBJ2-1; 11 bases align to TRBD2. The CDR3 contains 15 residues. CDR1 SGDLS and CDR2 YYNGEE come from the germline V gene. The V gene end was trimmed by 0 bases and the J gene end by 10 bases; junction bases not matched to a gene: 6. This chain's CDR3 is CASSVGSGGAREQFF. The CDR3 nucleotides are TGTGCCAGCAGCGTAGGTAGCGGGGGGGCACGGGAGCAGTTCTTC.

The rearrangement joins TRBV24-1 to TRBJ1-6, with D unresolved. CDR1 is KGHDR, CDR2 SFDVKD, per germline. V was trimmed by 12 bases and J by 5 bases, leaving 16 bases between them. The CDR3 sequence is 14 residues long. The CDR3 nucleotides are TGTGCCCAAACGAGGAGGGTCCATAATTCACCCCTCCACTTT. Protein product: CAQTRRVHNSPLHF.